This entry is about one T cell receptor beta chain. Its recognized antigen is unknown. Per-base qualities were not stored, and no clone one base away is much larger. This sample stems from a study of CD8+ T cells in alopecia areata (dated by TCRdb to about 2018). In terms of the full investigation: Treated patients were enrolled in an open-label pilot trial of oral tofacitinib, 5 to 10 mg twice daily, for moderate-to-severe alopecia areata. Biopsies were taken from tofacitinib-treated patients at baseline and again at 4 and 24 weeks into treatment, and several of those patients also had a later scalp biopsy. RNA was extracted with the PAXgene miRNA kit for fixed scalp, the miRNeasy kit for PBMCs, and the RNeasy kit for mouse skin. Scalp clonality was compared across normal scalp (n=4), patchy alopecia areata scalp (n=8), and alopecia totalis/universalis scalp (n=8). immunoSEQ multiplex PCR using 35 Vbeta forward primers and 13 Jbeta reverse primers was used to amplify TCRbeta CDR3 regions. Tofacitinib was administered for 6 to 18 months, and 6 months of follow-up off drug were then conducted to assess delayed response and recurrence. On the human side, TCRbeta sequencing was run on scalp tissue and on sorted CD4+ and CD8+ peripheral blood T cells from healthy controls and from alopecia areata patients with either patchy or totalis/universalis disease. To study T cell clonal expansion in alopecia areata, the researchers applied high-throughput TCRbeta sequencing to both the C3H/HeJ mouse model and human patients.

The library came from the immunoSEQ multiplex PCR assay. RNA was extracted from all samples and reverse transcribed into cDNA as template for TCR sequencing. First-strand cDNA was synthesized with SuperScript III using a 2:1 mix of oligo-dT and random hexamers. A synthetic immune receptor repertoire was used to gauge amplification bias, and whatever bias remained was removed computationally. As for the authors' bioinformatics: Raw reads were preprocessed to remove errors, and CDR3 was defined by IMGT conventions from the conserved cysteine to phenylalanine. To get clonality, Shannon entropy was normalized by log2 of the number of productive unique TCRs and the result was subtracted from 1. CD4 or CD8 identity of scalp clones was inferred by cross-referencing scalp TCRbeta sequences with sorted blood CD4 and CD8 repertoires. TCRdb stores this immuneACCESS table with in-frame sequences only. Part of the clones is absent; in the studies checked, under half of the shortfall reflects unresolved V genes, and no reason is known for the rest. The V and J calls and clone size are taken from that table; D and trimming were inferred from the DNA. The sample table shows about 150,000 clones, and about 89% are seen once. Together, the top ten hold around 15% of the sample.

Study-wide findings and limitations: Compared with normal scalp, lesional scalp, particularly in alopecia totalis/universalis, had higher clonality and more expanded CD8+ clones, which suggests antigenic drive. Unlike mouse skin, which is dominated by gammadelta T cells, normal human skin has resident alphabeta T cells that are also sequenced, and this complicates analysis of the scalp TCR repertoire. Shared TCR sequences between patients were less evident than in mice, which may be partly attributable to HLA diversity in the patient population.

In light of the paper, this sample's time point label describes: baseline before oral tofacitinib. Lesional scalp punch biopsies and peripheral blood were obtained from alopecia areata patients. After PBMCs were isolated by density centrifugation and stained for CD3, CD4 and CD8, a FACSAria was used to sort CD4+ and CD8+ T cells. CDR1 MNHEY and CDR2 SMNVEV were looked up in the germline V gene (reference sequence). V gives up 2 bases and J gives up 7 bases, and the segment between their germline ends measures 14 bases. From the cysteine up to the phenylalanine, the CDR3 has a length of 14 residues. Only the CDR3 part of the read is kept: 42 bases, read in frame from the first base.

The sequencing here drew on CD8+ T cells sorted from blood, taken at week 0. In this chain, TRBV27 is recombined with TRBJ1-1; D gene: possibly TRBD1, on 5 matching bases. This receptor was identified in a human donor with alopecia areata. The DNA is TGTGCCAGCAGTTTAGTAGGCCGGGACCTTGAAGCTTTCTTT. This gives the protein CASSLVGRDLEAFF.